The clone carrying this T cell receptor (beta chain) was seen a few times. Its target is unknown. Trimming shortened V by 3 bases and J by 5 bases, and 12 bases separated the two germline ends. Germline loops: CDR1 SGHRS, CDR2 YFSETQ. The CDR3 is 13 amino acids. The sample is drawn from a study of T cell repertoires in cytomegalovirus infection. Study-level results: Identification of carriers of CMV plus the relevant HLA was performed using cumulative public TCR beta family frequency.

One entry per CDR3 protein results from TCRdb running MiXCR on the reads. Of roughly 150,000 distinct CDR3 sequences listed, over 30% were seen once; the top ten hold around half. This sequence originates from a human donor in good health (CMV status not recorded). Some clones in this sample may be carry-over from other donors' samples. The material was CD8+ T cells from cultured PBMCs, obtained from culture after CMV antigen stimulation. The chain is built from TRBV5-1 and TRBJ2-7; no definite D call. CDR3 protein: CASSYGRADEQYF. CDR3 sequence (DNA): TGCGCCAGCAGCTATGGAAGGGCAGACGAGCAGTACTTC.